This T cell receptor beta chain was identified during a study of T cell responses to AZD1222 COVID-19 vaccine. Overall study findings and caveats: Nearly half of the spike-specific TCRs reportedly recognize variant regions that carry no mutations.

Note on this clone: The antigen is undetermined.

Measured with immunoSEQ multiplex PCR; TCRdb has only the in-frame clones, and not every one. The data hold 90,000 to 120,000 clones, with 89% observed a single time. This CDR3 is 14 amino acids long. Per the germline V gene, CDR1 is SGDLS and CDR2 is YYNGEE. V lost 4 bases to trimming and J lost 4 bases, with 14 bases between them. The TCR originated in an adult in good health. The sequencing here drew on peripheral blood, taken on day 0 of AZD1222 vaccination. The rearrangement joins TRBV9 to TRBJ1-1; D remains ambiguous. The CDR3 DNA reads TGTGCCAGCAGCCCAACCACGGCGGGCACTGAAGCTTTCTTT. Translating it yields CASSPTTAGTEAFF.